These T cell receptor beta chains were read from a single sample in a study of cytomegalovirus exposure and HLA in healthy donors. Data came from immunoSEQ multiplex PCR; TCRdb stores just in-frame clones and leaves some out. The table shows 200,000 to 300,000 clones, with 86% occurring only once. The sequencing input was PBMCs. The source of these receptors is a young woman in good health and CMV-seropositive. Both conserved end residues are trimmed from each CDR3.

j_call v_call cdr3_aa
TRBJ2-7 TRBV7-9 ASSPTPSLAIAYEQY
TRBJ1-1 TRBV5-4 ASRPWTGANTEAF
TRBJ2-1 TRBV9 ASSVGVGGPWNEQF
TRBJ1-5 TRBV5-6 ASSLGTGSSNQPQH
TRBJ1-1 TRBV7-9 ASSFTDEAF
TRBJ2-1 TRBV11-2 ASSFPGATYNEQF
TRBJ2-3 TRBV2 ASSERLAGDTQY
TRBJ2-7 TRBV6-1 ASTELAGASYEQY
TRBJ2-7 TRBV7-2 ASSPIGTDRYEQY
TRBJ2-1 TRBV19 ASRASHSYNEQF
TRBJ1-2 TRBV9 ASSSATGPRDYGYT
TRBJ2-1 TRBV5-1 ASSLPGTSGSHEQF
TRBJ1-5 TRBV19 ASSILGGQQPQH
TRBJ2-7 TRBV28 ASRKGGVDGEQY
TRBJ2-1 TRBV11-3 ASSARLADEQF
TRBJ2-2 TRBV11-2 ASSLGGRGTPNTGELF
TRBJ2-7 TRBV10-1 ASSPGPGGYEQY
TRBJ1-1 TRBV27 ASSFGSPNTEAF
TRBJ2-7 TRBV30 AWRRDSTIYEQY
TRBJ1-2 TRBV5-5 ASSSTGSPYYGYT
TRBJ1-5 TRBV4-1 ASSQALTGVQPQH
TRBJ1-5 TRBV5-1 ASSLDPDREHQPQH
TRBJ2-7 TRBV27 ASSFFSGTSYEQY
TRBJ1-2 TRBV27 ASSLRQGAGYT
TRBJ2-7 TRBV2 ASNAEYSYEQY
TRBJ2-1 TRBV11-2 ASSLLSGAYNEQF
TRBJ2-2 TRBV7-9 ASSFVLAGDTGELF
TRBJ1-5 TRBV5-1 ASSFFPGAAQPQH
TRBJ2-1 TRBV28 ASSGGPPTVNEQF
TRBJ2-1 TRBV27 ASSLSNPGLANEQF
TRBJ1-4 TRBV9 ASSPRTGATNEKLF
TRBJ1-1 TRBV6-1 ASSEPADYTEAF
TRBJ2-7 TRBV18 ASSPSTGGSYEQY
TRBJ2-7 TRBV5-1 ASSLAIGETYEQY
TRBJ2-7 TRBV10-2 ASRSLAGPKTPGFEQY
TRBJ1-1 TRBV6-5 ASGKQGLAF
TRBJ2-7 TRBV7-9 ASSSVTVAYEQY
TRBJ2-5 TRBV5-6 ASSLRLETQY
TRBJ1-1 TRBV10-3 AISGGTDTEAF
TRBJ2-7 TRBV28 ASSLGALDDEQY
TRBJ1-2 TRBV18 ASSPNDSYGYT
TRBJ2-3 TRBV7-6 ASRAGGSTDTQY
TRBJ2-6 TRBV6-4 ASSESGAGANVLT
TRBJ1-2 TRBV9 ASSVGASQYGYT
TRBJ2-7 TRBV28 ASSLPLPTSYEQY
TRBJ2-1 TRBV27 ATSWGAASGRQHNEQF
TRBJ1-2 TRBV11-2 ASSLRGLEGYT
TRBJ1-2 TRBV1 TSSPSDRIGYGYT
TRBJ2-2 TRBV18 ASSPDYGLAGGPGTGELF
TRBJ2-3 TRBV4-2 ASSLRLSDTQY
TRBJ1-2 TRBV28 ASSTNSGTGRGYT
TRBJ2-1 TRBV7-2 ASSFSGTSGEQF
TRBJ2-7 TRBV6-4 ASRDNSSEEDYEQY
TRBJ2-3 TRBV5-1 ASSLATDTQY